Described below is a single T cell receptor beta chain sequence and its context. No antigen is known for it. One end of the junction varies from germline; a read error may be responsible. These data come from a study of vaccination and CD4 T cells after COVID-19. Looking at the study overall: A vaccine, either BNT162b2 or mRNA-1273, was given to participants in two doses.

The Oncomine TCR Beta short-read assay was applied to DNA of cultured CD4+ T cells. MiXCR, applied by TCRdb to the PCR reads, yields one record per CDR3 protein. The table lists approximately 13,000 distinct CDR3 sequences, around half of them singletons. Specified treatment: roughly ten-day PBMC culture with coronavirus spike peptide pools or control peptides (ViraFEST assay). Looked up from germline, CDR1 is LNHNV and CDR2 is YYDKDF (reference sequence). The CDR3 is 14 amino acids. The chain recombines TRBV15 with TRBJ1-1, with D possibly TRBD1 on 6 matching bases. The source of this sequence is a human donor who had recovered from COVID-19. Material: CD4+ T cells from blood, cultured in vitro. The CDR3 loop reads CATSRYAGDTEAFF. The CDR3 bases are TGTGCCACCAGCAGATACGCGGGGGACACTGAGGCTTTCTTT.